A selection of T cell receptor beta chains follows, all from one sample in a study of blood T cells in healthy people across ages. TCRdb called the 5' RACE reads again in MiXCR, with one record for every CDR3 protein. Among about 760,000 distinct CDR3 sequences listed, roughly 25% were seen once. These data were likewise used in another study, on T cells of mothers and their children.

Sequenced material: blood. These receptors were obtained from a boy aged 5-17 years in good health. The CDR3 runs from the conserved cysteine through the conserved F or W. The order of the fields is CDR3 protein, CDR3 DNA, J gene, V gene, CDR3 length, D gene, clone size. D genes are given only for firm matches. Only part of the rows carry a size: once, few, many, or a class if the clone is expanded.

CDR3aa: CATRGDFSYNEQFF; CDR3nt: TGTGCCACCAGGGGGGACTTCTCCTACAATGAGCAGTTCTTC; j_gene: TRBJ2-1; v_gene: TRBV15; len: 14; d_gene: -; abundance: few
CDR3aa: CASSLSAGVDIHEQYF; CDR3nt: TGTGCCAGCAGTTTATCAGCAGGGGTAGACATCCACGAGCAGTACTTC; j_gene: TRBJ2-7; v_gene: TRBV27; len: 16; d_gene: -; abundance: -
CDR3aa: CSARQGEKLFF; CDR3nt: TGCAGTGCCCGGCAGGGTGAAAAACTGTTTTTT; j_gene: TRBJ1-4; v_gene: TRBV20-1; len: 11; d_gene: -; abundance: few
CDR3aa: CASSRQGAVTGELFF; CDR3nt: TGTGCCAGCAGTCGACAGGGGGCGGTCACCGGGGAGCTGTTTTTT; j_gene: TRBJ2-2; v_gene: TRBV28; len: 15; d_gene: TRBD1; abundance: -
CDR3aa: CASSFVKSVRNEQFF; CDR3nt: TGTGCCAGCAGTTTCGTCAAGTCAGTGCGAAATGAGCAGTTCTTC; j_gene: TRBJ2-1; v_gene: TRBV28; len: 15; d_gene: -; abundance: -
CDR3aa: CASSTPLRGETQYF; CDR3nt: TGTGCCAGCAGCACACCCCTACGGGGGGAGACCCAGTACTTC; j_gene: TRBJ2-5; v_gene: TRBV7-9; len: 14; d_gene: -; abundance: few
CDR3aa: CASTPTPGQGNEQYF; CDR3nt: TGCGCCAGTACACCAACACCGGGACAGGGTAACGAGCAGTACTTC; j_gene: TRBJ2-7; v_gene: TRBV5-1; len: 15; d_gene: TRBD1; abundance: -
CDR3aa: CASSIADFSYNEQFF; CDR3nt: TGTGCCAGCAGTATAGCGGACTTCTCCTACAATGAGCAGTTCTTC; j_gene: TRBJ2-1; v_gene: TRBV12-3/TRBV12-4; len: 15; d_gene: -; abundance: -
CDR3aa: CASSLRARGSEAFF; CDR3nt: TGTGCCAGCAGTTTAAGGGCCCGGGGTTCTGAAGCTTTCTTT; j_gene: TRBJ1-1; v_gene: TRBV28; len: 14; d_gene: -; abundance: -
CDR3aa: CASSLGYGATTQYF; CDR3nt: TGTGCCAGCAGTTTAGGGTACGGAGCTACGACGCAGTATTTT; j_gene: TRBJ2-3; v_gene: TRBV12-3/TRBV12-4; len: 14; d_gene: -; abundance: few
CDR3aa: CASSKTNTGELFF; CDR3nt: TGTGCCAGCAGCAAAACGAACACCGGGGAGCTGTTTTTT; j_gene: TRBJ2-2; v_gene: TRBV12-3/TRBV12-4; len: 13; d_gene: -; abundance: -
CDR3aa: CASSLGQPRSGNTIYF; CDR3nt: TGTGCCAGCAGCTTAGGCCAGCCCCGCTCTGGAAACACCATATATTTT; j_gene: TRBJ1-3; v_gene: TRBV7-9; len: 16; d_gene: -; abundance: -
CDR3aa: CSGGTSFPYEQYF; CDR3nt: TGCAGCGGTGGGACATCTTTTCCCTACGAGCAGTACTTC; j_gene: TRBJ2-7; v_gene: TRBV29-1; len: 13; d_gene: -; abundance: -
CDR3aa: CSVQTSGETQYF; CDR3nt: TGCAGCGTCCAAACTAGCGGGGAGACCCAGTACTTC; j_gene: TRBJ2-5; v_gene: TRBV29-1; len: 12; d_gene: TRBD2; abundance: few
CDR3aa: CASSLGTGGYYEQYF; CDR3nt: TGTGCCAGCAGCTTAGGGACAGGGGGTTACTACGAGCAGTACTTC; j_gene: TRBJ2-7; v_gene: TRBV7-2; len: 15; d_gene: TRBD1; abundance: -
CDR3aa: CAISPLNNEQFF; CDR3nt: TGTGCCATCAGCCCCCTTAACAATGAGCAGTTCTTC; j_gene: TRBJ2-1; v_gene: TRBV10-3; len: 12; d_gene: -; abundance: few
CDR3aa: CSAKQSLSGTTIYF; CDR3nt: TGCAGTGCTAAACAAAGCCTCTCTGGAACCACCATATATTTT; j_gene: TRBJ1-3; v_gene: TRBV20-1; len: 14; d_gene: -; abundance: -
CDR3aa: CASSQVYPGRERNPEAFF; CDR3nt: TGCGCCAGCAGCCAAGTATATCCTGGGCGGGAAAGGAATCCTGAAGCTTTCTTT; j_gene: TRBJ1-1; v_gene: TRBV4-1; len: 18; d_gene: -; abundance: -
CDR3aa: CASSEGDQPQHF; CDR3nt: TGTGCCAGCAGTGAGGGTGATCAGCCCCAGCATTTT; j_gene: TRBJ1-5; v_gene: TRBV12-3/TRBV12-4; len: 12; d_gene: -; abundance: few
CDR3aa: CASSLAPYTQYF; CDR3nt: TGTGCCAGCAGTTTAGCCCCTTATACGCAGTATTTT; j_gene: TRBJ2-3; v_gene: TRBV12-3/TRBV12-4; len: 12; d_gene: -; abundance: -
CDR3aa: CASMLGAGETQYF; CDR3nt: TGTGCCAGCATGCTGGGGGCAGGGGAGACCCAGTACTTC; j_gene: TRBJ2-5; v_gene: TRBV7-2; len: 13; d_gene: -; abundance: few
CDR3aa: CASSRGGQQGNTIYF; CDR3nt: TGTGCCAGCAGCCGTGGAGGACAGCAGGGGAACACCATATATTTT; j_gene: TRBJ1-3; v_gene: TRBV5-5; len: 15; d_gene: -; abundance: -
CDR3aa: CAISETGATEAFF; CDR3nt: TGTGCCATCAGTGAGACAGGGGCCACTGAAGCTTTCTTT; j_gene: TRBJ1-1; v_gene: TRBV10-3; len: 13; d_gene: TRBD1; abundance: few
CDR3aa: CSGGQGTDEQYF; CDR3nt: TGCAGTGGGGGACAGGGGACGGACGAGCAGTACTTC; j_gene: TRBJ2-7; v_gene: TRBV20-1; len: 12; d_gene: TRBD1; abundance: -
CDR3aa: CASSPGLAAPETQYF; CDR3nt: TGTGCCAGCAGTCCCGGACTAGCGGCCCCCGAGACCCAGTACTTC; j_gene: TRBJ2-5; v_gene: TRBV7-9; len: 15; d_gene: TRBD2; abundance: few
CDR3aa: CSANSGGTDTQYF; CDR3nt: TGCAGTGCTAATAGCGGGGGCACAGATACGCAGTATTTT; j_gene: TRBJ2-3; v_gene: TRBV20-1; len: 13; d_gene: TRBD2; abundance: few
CDR3aa: CASSQDVFRLPGIETQYF; CDR3nt: TGCGCCAGCAGCCAAGATGTCTTTCGGCTCCCGGGGATTGAGACCCAGTACTTC; j_gene: TRBJ2-5; v_gene: TRBV4-3; len: 18; d_gene: -; abundance: -
CDR3aa: CATSGYREVATEALF; CDR3nt: TGTGCCACCAGCGGCTACAGGGAGGTAGCCACTGAAGCTTTGTTT; j_gene: TRBJ1-1; v_gene: TRBV15; len: 15; d_gene: -; abundance: -
CDR3aa: CATSDTGPLGEQFF; CDR3nt: TGTGCCACCAGTGACACCGGACCCCTCGGTGAGCAGTTCTTC; j_gene: TRBJ2-1; v_gene: TRBV24-1; len: 14; d_gene: -; abundance: -
CDR3aa: CASSFGLGNEQFF; CDR3nt: TGCGCCAGCAGCTTCGGCCTAGGCAATGAGCAGTTCTTC; j_gene: TRBJ2-1; v_gene: TRBV5-1; len: 13; d_gene: -; abundance: few
CDR3aa: CASRSSGEQETQYF; CDR3nt: TGTGCCAGCAGGTCAAGCGGGGAACAAGAGACCCAGTACTTC; j_gene: TRBJ2-5; v_gene: TRBV6-2/TRBV6-3; len: 14; d_gene: TRBD2; abundance: few
CDR3aa: CASRGRDATNEKLFF; CDR3nt: TGTGCCAGCAGGGGACGGGATGCAACTAATGAAAAACTGTTTTTT; j_gene: TRBJ1-4; v_gene: TRBV7-9; len: 15; d_gene: -; abundance: -
CDR3aa: CASSYLWLAVSYNEQFF; CDR3nt: TGTGCCAGCAGTTACTTGTGGCTAGCGGTCTCCTACAATGAGCAGTTCTTC; j_gene: TRBJ2-1; v_gene: TRBV6-2/TRBV6-3; len: 17; d_gene: TRBD2; abundance: -
CDR3aa: CAVPGHLFYEQYF; CDR3nt: TGTGCCGTACCGGGACACCTTTTTTACGAGCAGTACTTC; j_gene: TRBJ2-7; v_gene: TRBV6-1; len: 13; d_gene: -; abundance: -